Sequencing of this T cell receptor (beta chain) was carried out in a study of T-cell memory formation after mild COVID-19. Germline V gene sequence: CDR1 SGDLS, CDR2 YYNGEE. The CDR3 has 14 amino acids. V lost 0 bases to trimming and J lost 4 bases, with 10 bases between them. In regard to this clonotype: Its antigen is as yet unknown.

Researchers used 5'RACE with constant-segment primers to make TCR alpha and TCR beta cDNA libraries that carry sample barcodes and UMIs. One entry per CDR3 protein, called by TCRdb with MiXCR from the 5' RACE reads. In the table there are roughly 150,000 distinct CDR3 sequences, approximately 12% of which are singletons. Study-wide results and limits: Among clones contracting day 15 to 85, CD4/CD8 was balanced, whereas later expanders leaned CD4+. Clones which contracted sat mainly in CM and EM if CD4+, and in EMRA if CD8+. Some responding clones appeared in pre-infection memory, suggesting cross-reactive memory joined.

Sequenced input: PBMCs or a T cell subset sorted from them (not recorded which). This sequence originates from a man aged 18 to 29 who had mild COVID-19 (a few samples of this study predate the infection). Cell type and time point are not known. The chain links TRBV9 to TRBJ1-1; D unclear. The CDR3 sequence: CASSVVSEGTEAFF. CDR3 nucleotide sequence: TGTGCCAGCAGCGTAGTATCGGAGGGCACTGAAGCTTTCTTT.